This TCR beta chain was captured by sequencing in a study of CD8+CD57+ T cells in acquired aplastic anemia. Study background: CD4+ and CD8+ cells, once sorted, gave DNA averaging around 3.4 ug. Study-level results: Patients and controls shared twenty-nine CD8+ CDR3 sequences, highly expressed in patients.

Patients chosen for sequencing had CD8+CD57+ cells that had expanded, as shown by flow cytometry. Germline assignment: CDR1 SEHNR and CDR2 FQNEAQ (reference sequence). The germline V and J ends were trimmed by 5 bases and 1 base, with 11 bases remaining between them. This CDR3 is 14 amino acids long. Profiling of TCR beta VDJ combinations and CDR3 sequences used genomic DNA as template. TCRdb re-called the reads with MiXCR, one entry per CDR3 protein. The profile shows 210,000 or so distinct CDR3 sequences, roughly 53% of them singletons. In regard to this clonotype: Its antigen is currently unknown.

The sample taken for sequencing was sorted CD4+, CD8+, or CD8+CD57+ T cells (not recorded which) from PBMCs. The TCR comes from a human donor with aplastic anemia. This chain connects TRBV7-9 to TRBJ2-5, with D unresolved. DNA for the CDR3: TGTGCCAGCAGCCCGAGAACACGCCAAGAGACCCAGTACTTC. It is translated as CASSPRTRQETQYF.